The rows below give T cell receptor beta chains drawn from one sample of a study of blood T cell repertoires in COVID-19. Using immunoSEQ multiplex PCR, the repertoire was profiled, and TCRdb retains in-frame clones only, with some absent. Of some 160,000 clones listed, 83% were seen once; the top ten hold roughly 1.4%. Sequences were obtained from peripheral blood. These receptors were taken from a human donor in a cohort sampled during active COVID-19. Both conserved end residues are part of each CDR3.

J: TRBJ1-2
V: TRBV20-1
CDR3: CSARGAGPYTF

J: TRBJ2-1
V: TRBV19
CDR3: CASSGQGGRKFF

J: TRBJ2-7
V: TRBV19
CDR3: CASSIDGQGEGRSYEQYF

J: TRBJ2-2
V: TRBV7-6
CDR3: CASSPRQGANTGELFF

J: TRBJ2-7
V: TRBV7-8
CDR3: CASSSAGAYEQYF

J: TRBJ1-5
V: TRBV6-5
CDR3: CASIYRTGLSNQPQHF

J: TRBJ2-3
V: TRBV9
CDR3: CASSADRVRSIDTQYF

J: TRBJ2-1
V: TRBV19
CDR3: CASSKGTSGSNEQFF

J: TRBJ2-7
V: TRBV6-5
CDR3: CASSYRGQGAREQYF

J: TRBJ2-7
V: TRBV29-1
CDR3: CSVEGDRGNEQYF

J: TRBJ1-5
V: TRBV6-2/TRBV6-3
CDR3: CASSRLSPIERDQPQHF

J: TRBJ1-5
V: TRBV6-5
CDR3: CASSSVAGNQPQHF

J: TRBJ2-4
V: TRBV7-2
CDR3: CASSPRVGPLAKNIQYF

J: TRBJ2-7
V: TRBV7-9
CDR3: CASRQGAGYEQYF

J: TRBJ1-5
V: TRBV6-5
CDR3: CASSPHSNQPQHF

J: TRBJ2-1
V: TRBV6-5
CDR3: CASSLRSSSYNEQFF

J: TRBJ2-3
V: TRBV18
CDR3: CASSRGQPTDTQYF

J: TRBJ1-6
V: TRBV6-6
CDR3: CASRAGTGGTGSPLHF

J: TRBJ1-6
V: TRBV3-1/TRBV3-2
CDR3: CASSQGTGQNSPLHF

J: TRBJ2-1
V: TRBV4-3
CDR3: CASSLSGVAIEQFF

J: TRBJ2-7
V: TRBV19
CDR3: CASSARGAGVGEQYF

J: TRBJ1-5
V: TRBV7-8
CDR3: CASSLPGVGPQHF

J: TRBJ2-1
V: TRBV4-3
CDR3: CASSQGTSGNYNEQFF

J: TRBJ1-5
V: TRBV7-8
CDR3: CASSPRQGASGQPQHF

J: TRBJ2-7
V: TRBV6-4
CDR3: CASSDPPGQDHYEQYF

J: TRBJ1-6
V: TRBV9
CDR3: CASSDQGMNSPLHF

J: TRBJ2-7
V: TRBV3-1/TRBV3-2
CDR3: CASSQGAAGGHEQYF

J: TRBJ2-7
V: TRBV3-1/TRBV3-2
CDR3: CASSQPANSYEQYF

J: TRBJ1-2
V: TRBV6-5
CDR3: CASSSRGGYYGYTF

J: TRBJ2-7
V: TRBV6-5
CDR3: CASSYPERSYEQYF

J: TRBJ2-2
V: TRBV6-5
CDR3: CASSQSGELFF

J: TRBJ1-4
V: TRBV3-1/TRBV3-2
CDR3: CASSQGDTLGEKLFF

J: TRBJ1-2
V: TRBV7-2
CDR3: CASSYYLGYGYTF

J: TRBJ1-1
V: TRBV15
CDR3: CATSRDRGNTEAFF

J: TRBJ1-3
V: TRBV18
CDR3: CASSPPSGNTIYF

J: TRBJ1-2
V: TRBV27
CDR3: CASSLSGDYGYTF

J: TRBJ2-1
V: TRBV3-1/TRBV3-2
CDR3: CASSHQRLSSYNEQFF

J: TRBJ2-7
V: TRBV29-1
CDR3: CSVEDLSGYEQYF

J: TRBJ1-1
V: TRBV18
CDR3: CASSGDRGWTEAFF

J: TRBJ1-6
V: TRBV6-2/TRBV6-3
CDR3: CASSDAKGYSPLHF

J: TRBJ1-6
V: TRBV2
CDR3: CASGIRDTDNSPLHF

J: TRBJ2-5
V: TRBV10-1
CDR3: CAINQGNGWEETQYF

J: TRBJ2-7
V: TRBV19
CDR3: CASSPMAGSVEQYF

J: TRBJ2-7
V: TRBV5-1
CDR3: CASSRMDRVHEQYF

J: TRBJ2-7
V: TRBV9
CDR3: CASSPRWLDEQYF

J: TRBJ2-7
V: TRBV4-1
CDR3: CASRSPTYEQYF

J: TRBJ1-6
V: TRBV9
CDR3: CASSIGGDGYNSPLHF

J: TRBJ1-1
V: TRBV3-1/TRBV3-2
CDR3: CASSPRGGNTEAFF

J: TRBJ2-3
V: TRBV14
CDR3: CASSQGDRGRYTDTQYF

J: TRBJ1-3
V: TRBV7-7
CDR3: CASSPNPGTGSGNTIYF

J: TRBJ1-2
V: TRBV4-1
CDR3: CASSQAEGQGYGYTF

J: TRBJ2-3
V: TRBV6-4
CDR3: CASSGLAGGLDTQYF